Listed here are 12 T cell receptor beta chains from one sample, sequenced in a study of blood T cells in healthy people across ages. Through a sample-barcoded 5' primer and a J-beta primer mix, a second PCR was run for about 7 to 12 cycles. TCRdb analysed the 5' RACE reads with MiXCR anew, one entry per CDR3 protein. The sample shows 450,000 to 700,000 distinct CDR3 sequences, roughly 28% of them seen only once. Sequencing used blood. The receptors here all came from a woman aged 70-85 years in good health.

This clonotype was observed a handful of times. This sequence joins TRBV20-1 and TRBJ2-5; 7 nucleotides match TRBD1. The DNA end is more similar to TRBJ2-1, so the J call may be wrong. Germline V gene data show CDR1 as DFQATT and CDR2 as SNEGSKA (reference sequence). The CDR3 has 14 residues. The CDR3 coding sequence is TGCAGTGCTTCTCGGGTCTCACAGGGGAATGAGCAGTTCTTC. It translates to CSASRVSQGNEQFF.

The chain carries TRBV7-2 and TRBJ1-3; D gene uncertain. V lost 2 bases to trimming and J lost 10 bases, with 12 bases between them. The CDR3 covers 13 residues. CDR1 and CDR2 from the germline V gene are SGHTA and FQGNSA. CDR3 DNA sequence: TGTGCCAGCAGCTTATACTTAGCTGAGACCATATATTTT. This translates into CASSLYLAETIYF.

The V and J genes are TRBV20-1 and TRBJ1-5, with D unresolved. Per the germline V gene, CDR1 is DFQATT and CDR2 is SNEGSKA (reference sequence). The CDR3 contains 14 residues. The germline V and J ends were trimmed by 6 bases and 0 bases, with 12 bases remaining between them. The CDR3 DNA sequence: TGCAGTGCCTCAGCGGGAAATAGCAATCAGCCCCAGCATTTT. The encoded protein is CSASAGNSNQPQHF.

V is TRBV30 and J is TRBJ1-5, with D possibly TRBD1 on 5 matching bases. The germline V gene has CDR1 GTSNPN and CDR2 SVGIG (reference sequence). The CDR3 length is 13 residues. The V end was cut by 1 base, the J end by 6 bases, with 10 bases between. This CDR3 is CAWSEQGGQPQHF. The CDR3 DNA reads TGTGCCTGGAGTGAGCAGGGCGGTCAGCCCCAGCATTTT.

This clonotype was observed a few times. This chain links TRBV11-2 with TRBJ2-7; D remains ambiguous. V was trimmed by 1 base and J by 1 base, leaving 8 bases between them. This CDR3 spans 14 amino acids. Per germline, CDR1 SGHAT and CDR2 FQNNGV. Here the CDR3 reads CASSLGRMSYEQYF. In nucleotides, the CDR3 is TGTGCCAGCAGCTTAGGACGGATGTCCTACGAGCAGTACTTC.

V is TRBV18 and J is TRBJ1-2; D not resolved. The CDR3 sequence is 15 residues long. Germline V gene data show CDR1 as KGHSH and CDR2 as LQKENI. V lost 2 bases and J lost 4, with 14 bases in between. The CDR3 DNA sequence: TGTGCCAGCTCACCAAACCGGGATATTAGCTATGGCTACACCTTC. Protein sequence: CASSPNRDISYGYTF.

This chain joins TRBV20-1 and TRBJ2-3; tentatively, D is TRBD2 (5 bases). The CDR3 consists of 15 residues. The germline V gene has CDR1 DFQATT and CDR2 SNEGSKA (reference sequence). V was trimmed by 0 bases and J by 0 bases, leaving 10 bases between them. Here the CDR3 reads CSARDPERSTDTQYF. The CDR3 region has the DNA TGCAGTGCTAGAGATCCCGAGCGGAGCACAGATACGCAGTATTTT.

This sequence joins TRBV18 and TRBJ2-1; 13 bases are a match to TRBD2. V lost 0 bases to trimming and J lost 6 bases; unmatched junction nucleotides: 2. The CDR3 is made up of 16 amino acids. Germline CDR1 reads KGHSH; CDR2 reads LQKENI. The CDR3 reads CASSPPGLAGTNEQFF. DNA for the CDR3: TGTGCCAGCTCACCACCGGGACTAGCGGGGACCAATGAGCAGTTCTTC. The full variable domain, with the rest looked up from reference TRBV18 and TRBJ2-1, is NAGVMQNPRHLVRRRGQEARLRCSPMKGHSHVYWYRQLPEEGLKFMVYLQKENIIDESGMPKERFSAEFPKEGPSILRIQQVVRGDSAAYFCASSPPGLAGTNEQFFGPGTRLTVL.

This clonotype was detected a few times. The chain has TRBV6-2 or TRBV6-3 and TRBJ1-1, with D unresolved. This CDR3 has 13 residues. V lost 2 bases to trimming and J lost 1 base, with 5 bases between them. CDR1 and CDR2 (germline): MNHEY, SVGEGT. The CDR3 nucleotides read TGTGCCAGCAGTTACCCAGGGAACACTGAAGCTTTCTTT. As protein: CASSYPGNTEAFF.

As to this clonotype: This likely comes from a read error, as the CDR3 has no conserved phenylalanine or tryptophan at its end. This chain joins TRBV9 and TRBJ2-5; D is perhaps TRBD1 or TRBD2 (6 bases each). Germline CDR1 SGDLS, CDR2 YYNGEE. The V end lost 4 bases, the J end lost 5 bases, and 18 bases lay between the germline ends. The CDR3 runs 15 residues. CDR3 protein: CASSIVQGGRETQYL. Written as DNA, the CDR3 is TGTGCCAGCAGCATTGTACAGGGTGGGAGGGAGACCCAGTACCTC.

This sequence joins TRBV9 and TRBJ2-4; 7 bases are a match to TRBD2. Germline assignment: CDR1 SGDLS and CDR2 YYNGEE. The CDR3 length is 16 residues. V lost 4 bases and J lost 2; bases outside the gene matches: 9. The CDR3 DNA is TGTGCCAGCAGCTTAGGGGAGGGCCTGACCAAAAACATTCAGTACTTC. Its protein product is CASSLGEGLTKNIQYF.

This clonotype appeared a few times. The chain couples TRBV20-1 to TRBJ2-5, with TRBD2 identical over 9 bases. Per germline, CDR1 DFQATT and CDR2 SNEGSKA (reference sequence). This CDR3 region has 14 residues. With 5 bases clipped from V and 8 bases from J, the junction kept 12 bases outside the gene matches. The chain's CDR3 is CSAGGSGGHRTQYF. The CDR3 coding sequence is TGCAGTGCTGGAGGTAGCGGGGGCCATAGAACCCAGTACTTC.